Listed below are T cell receptor beta chains from one sample, sequenced in a study of cytomegalovirus exposure and HLA in healthy donors. Assay: immunoSEQ multiplex PCR; the TCRdb copy retains only in-frame clones and omits some. The top ten hold under 3.5% of the sample, which has some 150,000 clones, about 71% seen once. Sequencing used PBMCs. All receptors derive from a woman under 40 in good health and CMV-seronegative. Each CDR3 is given with its conserved first and last residue. The size entry is marked missing in some rows and otherwise reads once, few, many or a size class.

v_gene	j_gene	abundance	CDR3aa
TRBV11-2	TRBJ2-7	.	CASSISGGGTYEQYF
TRBV28	TRBJ2-5	once	CASSRDQETQYF
TRBV5-1	TRBJ2-5	.	CASSPGTGYQETQYF
TRBV5-4	TRBJ2-5	.	CASSIQGTETQYF
TRBV29-1	TRBJ2-2	.	CSVEGPRGGFTGELFF
TRBV14	TRBJ2-5	.	CASSQQRGIGETQYF
TRBV15	TRBJ2-7	.	CATSRELGIDEQYF
TRBV28	TRBJ2-3	.	CASSLRLRGPGTDTQYF
TRBV9	TRBJ2-5	.	CASSPLPGGRETQYF
TRBV27	TRBJ2-2	.	CASSLLVYTGELFF
TRBV18	TRBJ2-3	.	CASSPPLSGTDTQYF
TRBV29-1	TRBJ2-2	.	CSVVLAGGPGELFF
TRBV19	TRBJ2-1	.	CASNKPGQLNNEQFF
TRBV4-3	TRBJ2-2	.	CASSQGELYQTGELFF
TRBV4-2	TRBJ2-7	.	CASSSSGSFNEQYF
TRBV10-2	TRBJ2-1	.	CASSVRSSGGTYNEQFF
TRBV2	TRBJ2-2	.	CASLEREYTGELFF
TRBV6-5	TRBJ2-7	once	CASSSTGEQYF
TRBV5-6	TRBJ2-1	.	CASSLGPSGLDEQFF
TRBV7-8	TRBJ2-1	.	CASSLGTRDRANSYNEQFF
TRBV11-2	TRBJ2-3	few	CASSLFLAGAIDTQYF
TRBV10-3	TRBJ2-3	.	CAIKEADTQYF
TRBV7-2	TRBJ1-2	.	CASSFDRGRGYGYTF
TRBV10-3	TRBJ2-5	few	CAISEGAGETQYF
TRBV6-5	TRBJ2-1	.	CASSSGTGFGNEQFF
TRBV25-1	TRBJ1-1	.	CASSELGRGPLTEAFF
TRBV10-2	TRBJ1-1	.	CASSESNQGRTEAFF
TRBV5-1	TRBJ2-7	.	CASSLLAGGVDEQYF
TRBV5-4	TRBJ2-2	.	CASSLAGRAIGELFF
TRBV28	TRBJ2-7	.	CASTDRVEQYF
TRBV25-1	TRBJ2-3	.	CASSDGGTSTDTQYF
TRBV7-9	TRBJ2-1	.	CASSLAGSNEQFF
TRBV30	TRBJ1-5	.	CAWSEGAGGNQPQHF
TRBV7-2	TRBJ2-7	few	CASSFQGGPYEQYF
TRBV1	TRBJ2-7	.	CTSSQYDERGACEQYF
TRBV28	TRBJ1-1	.	CASRGDSPDTEAFF
TRBV5-1	TRBJ2-1	few	CASSPVAGGGYNEQFF
TRBV2	TRBJ2-5	.	CASSELAGAGQETQYF
TRBV2	TRBJ2-7	.	CASDRSSYEQYF
TRBV10-3	TRBJ2-3	.	CAISVQQANTDTQYF
TRBV5-1	TRBJ2-3	.	CASSLGGTGSTDTQYF
TRBV30	TRBJ2-5	.	CAWSNRLAGGETQYF
TRBV5-1	TRBJ1-3	few	CASSVSGLDSGNTIYF
TRBV30	TRBJ1-1	.	CAWRRTGLVAFF
TRBV28	TRBJ1-3	.	CASKVVSGNTIYF
TRBV7-9	TRBJ1-2	.	CASSSKNRQGYGYTF
TRBV7-3	TRBJ1-1	.	CASSLGQGLTEAFF
TRBV7-6	TRBJ2-3	.	CASSSGQGSADTQYF
TRBV21-1	TRBJ2-1	.	CASSKDPQRQEKSSYNEQFF
TRBV30	TRBJ2-5	.	CAWSSDRGVETQYF